These 3 T cell receptor beta chains came from one sample sequenced in a study of T cells in narcolepsy. The table came from immunoSEQ multiplex PCR; TCRdb's copy has only in-frame clones and leaves some out. The top ten clones hold about two fifths of a sample with over 15,000 clones, about 85% of them seen once. Sequenced input: memory (CD45RA-) CD4+ T cells from blood. The source of these receptors is a human donor in good health.

CDR3 sequence (DNA): TGTGCCTGGAGGTCTGGCGGGGGGTTCCATAACGATGTGGATACGCAGTATTTT. Translated, it gives CAWRSGGGFHNDVDTQYF. The chain combines TRBV30 with TRBJ2-3, with 8 positions matching TRBD2. After removal of 3 bases from V and 6 bases from J, the junction contained 20 bases not matched to a gene. Looked up from germline, CDR1 is GTSNPN and CDR2 is SVGIG (reference sequence). The CDR3 is 18 residues long. Using reference TRBV30 and TRBJ2-3 for the parts outside the CDR3, the full variable domain is SQTIHQWPATLVQPVGSPLSLECTVEGTSNPNLYWYRQAAGRGLQLLFYSVGIGQISSEVPQNLSASRPQDRQFILSSKKLLLSDSGFYLCAWRSGGGFHNDVDTQYFGPGTRLTVL.

The rearrangement links TRBV7-2 to TRBJ2-7, with D perhaps assigned TRBD1 or TRBD2 (5 bases each). The CDR3 length is 14 residues. The V end lost 3 bases, the J end lost 7 bases, and 16 bases lay between the germline ends. In germline, CDR1 is SGHTA, CDR2 FQGNSA. DNA for the CDR3: TGTGCCAGCAGCTTGGCCGTTTGGGGCGGGGAGCAGTACTTC. Its translation: CASSLAVWGGEQYF.

This chain links TRBV7-2 with TRBJ1-1; D ambiguous. This CDR3 region has 15 residues. Trimming stripped 3 bases from V and 0 bases from J, with 11 bases between. Germline CDR1 SGHTA, CDR2 FQGNSA. CDR3 in amino acids: CASSFQARLNTEAFF. CDR3 in DNA: TGTGCCAGCAGCTTTCAGGCGCGGTTGAACACTGAAGCTTTCTTT. Filled out from reference TRBV7-2 and TRBJ1-1, the complete variable domain reads GAGVSQSPSNKVTEKGKDVELRCDPISGHTALYWYRQSLGQGLEFLIYFQGNSAPDKSGLPSDRFSAERTGGSVSTLTIQRTQQEDSAVYLCASSFQARLNTEAFFGQGTRLTVV.